The clone carrying this TCR beta chain was detected ten times or more. The sample has other DNA sequences that encode this CDR3 too. This record belongs to a study of shared clonotypes between healthy human individuals. On the study more broadly: Each donor's CD4 naive and CD4 memory cells filled three plates apiece, CD8 naive two, and CD8 memory one.

Germline loops: CDR1 ENHRY, CDR2 SYGVKD. V lost 4 bases and J 0 bases, leaving 4 bases between the germline ends. This CDR3 comprises 12 residues. This was a deep-level run. Data came from immunoSEQ multiplex PCR; TCRdb stores just in-frame clones and leaves some out. The top ten hold 1.5% of the sample, which has roughly 1,100,000 clones, about 74% seen once. This chain connects TRBV10-3 to TRBJ2-7; no definite D call. The sequenced sample was memory CD4+ T cells sorted from blood. Noted subset: CD45RA-negative fraction. The TCR comes from a man between 18 and 29 years old in good health. DNA for the CDR3: TGTGCCATCAGTGGAGACTCCTACGAGCAGTACTTC. Protein product: CAISGDSYEQYF.